Below, 16 T cell receptor beta chains from the same sample are listed, as sequenced in a study of shared clonotypes between healthy human individuals. TCRdb's copy holds only in-frame clones and misses some; the assay was immunoSEQ multiplex PCR. The data contain about 1.1 million clones, approximately 80% of them seen just once; the ten biggest clones take up roughly 0.56%. The sequencing input was memory CD4+ T cells from PBMCs. Subset in this sample: CD45RA-negative fraction. The source is a man between 18 and 35 years old in good health. Some clones in this sample may be carry-over from other donors' samples.

The V call is TRBV18, the J call TRBJ2-2; unclear D gene. The CDR3 has 16 amino acids. V lost 4 bases to trimming and J lost 0 bases, with 12 bases between them. The germline gives CDR1 KGHSH, CDR2 LQKENI. The CDR3, as DNA: TGTGCCAGCTCACTCTGGACCGACGCGAACACCGGGGAGCTGTTTTTT. It specifies CASSLWTDANTGELFF. The variable domain in full, with the rest retrieved from reference TRBV18 and TRBJ2-2, is NAGVMQNPRHLVRRRGQEARLRCSPMKGHSHVYWYRQLPEEGLKFMVYLQKENIIDESGMPKERFSAEFPKEGPSILRIQQVVRGDSAAYFCASSLWTDANTGELFFGEGSRLTVL.

This chain connects TRBV5-6 to TRBJ1-2; D ambiguous. This CDR3 region has 17 residues. Germline CDR1 reads SGHDT; CDR2 reads YYEEEE. Trimming left V 0 bases short and J 6 bases short, with 21 bases between. CDR3: CASSLEGHGAGLDGYTF. CDR3 coding DNA: TGTGCCAGCAGCTTGGAAGGGCACGGCGCTGGTTTGGATGGCTACACCTTC.

The chain joins TRBV6-6 to TRBJ2-2; D possibly matches TRBD1 or TRBD2 (5 bases each). V was cut by 9 bases and J by 7 bases, with 24 bases left in between. In germline, CDR1 is MNHNY, CDR2 SVGAGI (reference sequence). The CDR3 runs to 16 residues. Here the CDR3 DNA reads TGTGCCAGTAAATCCTGGGAAGGGACCTCCAGCGGGGAGCTGTTTTTT. Translation: CASKSWEGTSSGELFF.

The chain has TRBV28 and TRBJ1-4, with TRBD1 matching over 10 bases. This CDR3 is 16 amino acids long. V was pared by 5 bases and J by 7 bases, with 10 bases of the junction left unmatched. From germline, CDR1 is MDHEN and CDR2 SYDVKM. CDR3 in amino acids: CASSTRTGGKGEKLFF. Here the CDR3 DNA reads TGTGCCAGCAGTACCCGGACAGGGGGAAAGGGTGAAAAACTGTTTTTT. Full variable domain (outside the CDR3, taken from reference TRBV28 and TRBJ1-4): DVKVTQSSRYLVKRTGEKVFLECVQDMDHENMFWYRQDPGLGLRLIYFSYDVKMKEKGDIPEGYSVSREKKERFSLILESASTNQTSMYLCASSTRTGGKGEKLFFGSGTQLSVL.

The V and J genes are TRBV10-3 and TRBJ2-1, with D perhaps TRBD2 (5 bases). This CDR3 is 14 amino acids long. From germline, CDR1 is ENHRY and CDR2 SYGVKD. V dropped 3 bases and J dropped 7 bases, with 13 bases sitting between them. The CDR3 DNA is TGTGCCATCAGTGAATTGGAGACTACTAATGAGCAGTTCTTC. This codes for CAISELETTNEQFF.

The chain combines TRBV11-2 with TRBJ1-3; no clear D. The V end was cut by 1 base, the J end by 6 bases, with 16 bases between. Germline V gene data show CDR1 as SGHAT and CDR2 as FQNNGV. CDR3 length: 16 residues. CDR3 in DNA: TGTGCCAGCAGCTTAGGCAAGGGATCGAAGATAAACACCATATATTTT. Translating it yields CASSLGKGSKINTIYF.

The V call is TRBV2, the J call TRBJ1-2; D is undetermined. V dropped 2 bases and J dropped 4 bases, with 11 bases sitting between them. CDR1 SNHLY and CDR2 FYNNEI come from the germline V gene. This CDR3 is built from 14 residues. CDR3 sequence: CASSETGAAYGYTF. CDR3 nucleotide sequence: TGTGCCAGCAGTGAAACGGGCGCCGCCTATGGCTACACCTTC.

V gene TRBV7-8 combines with J gene TRBJ2-7, with 7 positions matching TRBD1. J was trimmed by 6 bases and V by 2 bases; bases with no gene match: 10. Germline CDR1 reads SGHVS; CDR2 reads FQNEAQ. CDR3 length: 15 amino acids. The chain's CDR3 is CASSLPGQEWSEQYF. For the CDR3, the DNA is TGTGCCAGCAGCTTACCCGGACAGGAATGGAGCGAGCAGTACTTC.

As for this clone: The sample contains more than one DNA sequence encoding this CDR3. The chain has TRBV7-2 and TRBJ1-1; no reliable D call. The V and J ends lost 1 base and 0 bases respectively, with 6 bases between them. Germline V gives CDR1 SGHTA, CDR2 FQGNSA. The CDR3 has 14 residues. CDR3 coding DNA: TGTGCCAGCAGCTTAGTCGGCCTGAACACTGAAGCTTTCTTT. Protein product: CASSLVGLNTEAFF. Full variable domain (outside the CDR3, taken from reference TRBV7-2 and TRBJ1-1): GAGVSQSPSNKVTEKGKDVELRCDPISGHTALYWYRQSLGQGLEFLIYFQGNSAPDKSGLPSDRFSAERTGGSVSTLTIQRTQQEDSAVYLCASSLVGLNTEAFFGQGTRLTVV.

V and J are TRBV5-1 and TRBJ1-6, with D perhaps TRBD1 (5 bases). This CDR3 comprises 17 residues. Germline loops: CDR1 SGHRS, CDR2 YFSETQ. Trimming removed 0 bases at V and 2 bases at J, with 12 bases between. CDR3 DNA: TGCGCCAGCAGCTTGGTCGGGGGATCCGCCTATAATTCACCCCTCCACTTT. As protein: CASSLVGGSAYNSPLHF.

This chain links TRBV28 with TRBJ2-7; 7 bases are shared with TRBD1. Germline CDR1 and CDR2: MDHEN and SYDVKM. V was pared by 4 bases and J by 4 bases, with 7 bases of the junction left unmatched. The CDR3 has 14 amino acids. In DNA, the CDR3 is TGTGCCAGCAGTTCGGGACAGAGGGATTACGAGCAGTACTTC. Protein: CASSSGQRDYEQYF.

In this sample, this clone turned up once. The genes are TRBV28 and TRBJ2-5; 10 nucleotides match TRBD2. The J call may be faulty, since TRBJ2-7 better matches the DNA end. The CDR3 has 14 residues. Germline CDR1 is MDHEN and CDR2 is SYDVKM. CDR3 in amino acids: CASSLSGRAYEQYF. The CDR3 DNA is TGTGCCAGCAGTTTGAGCGGGAGGGCCTACGAGCAGTACTTC.

The chain employs TRBV29-1 and TRBJ2-1, with 10 bases aligning to TRBD2. V trimming: 5 bases; J trimming: 2 bases; junction bases outside the gene matches: 6. The CDR3 consists of 15 residues. Germline-derived CDR1 and CDR2 are SQVTM and ANQGSEA. CDR3 coding DNA: TGCAGCGTTTCTAGCGGGAGTGCTGCCTACAATGAGCAGTTCTTC. Translating gives CSVSSGSAAYNEQFF.

J is TRBJ1-1 and V is TRBV7-9, with no clear D. Germline V CDR1 and CDR2: SEHNR, FQNEAQ (reference sequence). Trimming shortened V by 6 bases and J by 8 bases, and 16 bases separated the two germline ends. This CDR3 has 13 residues. The DNA for the CDR3 is TGTGCCAGCAGTTCCACTGGGGTTCGGGAAGCTTTCTTT. Protein: CASSSTGVREAFF. The full variable domain, with the rest looked up from reference TRBV7-9 and TRBJ1-1, is DTGVSQNPRHKITKRGQNVTFRCDPISEHNRLYWYRQTLGQGPEFLTYFQNEAQLEKSRLLSDRFSAERPKGSFSTLEIQRTEQGDSAMYLCASSSTGVREAFFGQGTRLTVV.

This clone was recorded only once. V is TRBV2 and J is TRBJ2-1; 7 nucleotides match TRBD2. The CDR3 runs 17 residues. Germline values: CDR1 SNHLY, CDR2 FYNNEI. V dropped 0 bases and J dropped 2; count of bases not matched to a gene: 7. The CDR3 DNA reads as TGTGCCAGCAGTGAAGCGCTTGGGCTAGCGGCCTACAATGAGCAGTTCTTC. The encoded protein is CASSEALGLAAYNEQFF. Full variable domain (rest looked up from reference TRBV2 and TRBJ2-1): EPEVTQTPSHQVTQMGQEVILRCVPISNHLYFYWYRQILGQKVEFLVSFYNNEISEKSEIFDDQFSVERPDGSNFTLKIRSTKLEDSAMYFCASSEALGLAAYNEQFFGPGTRLTVL.

This chain connects TRBV2 to TRBJ1-5, with a tentative D call TRBD1 (5 bases). V shed 6 bases and J shed 3 bases, with 12 bases lying between them. Germline CDR1 reads SNHLY; CDR2 reads FYNNEI. This CDR3 is built from 14 residues. CDR3 residues: CASRIRATNQPQHF. Written as DNA, the CDR3 is TGTGCCAGCAGGATCAGGGCCACCAATCAGCCCCAGCATTTT.